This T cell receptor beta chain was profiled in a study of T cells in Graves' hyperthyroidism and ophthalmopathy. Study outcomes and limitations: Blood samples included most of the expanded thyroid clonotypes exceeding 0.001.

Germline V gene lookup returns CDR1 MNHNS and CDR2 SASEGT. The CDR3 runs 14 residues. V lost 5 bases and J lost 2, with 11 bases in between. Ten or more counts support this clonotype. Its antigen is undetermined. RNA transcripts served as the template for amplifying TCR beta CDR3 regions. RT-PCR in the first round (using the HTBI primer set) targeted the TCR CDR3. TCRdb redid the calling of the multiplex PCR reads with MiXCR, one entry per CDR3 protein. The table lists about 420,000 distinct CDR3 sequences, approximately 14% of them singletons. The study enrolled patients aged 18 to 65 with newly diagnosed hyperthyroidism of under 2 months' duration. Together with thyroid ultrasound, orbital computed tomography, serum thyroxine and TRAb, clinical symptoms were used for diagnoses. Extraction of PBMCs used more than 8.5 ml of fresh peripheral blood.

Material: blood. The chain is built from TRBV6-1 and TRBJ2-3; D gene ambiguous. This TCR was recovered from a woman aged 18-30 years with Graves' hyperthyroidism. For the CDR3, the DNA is TGTGCCAGCAGTCGTCAGCCCAACACAGATACGCAGTATTTT. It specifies CASSRQPNTDTQYF.